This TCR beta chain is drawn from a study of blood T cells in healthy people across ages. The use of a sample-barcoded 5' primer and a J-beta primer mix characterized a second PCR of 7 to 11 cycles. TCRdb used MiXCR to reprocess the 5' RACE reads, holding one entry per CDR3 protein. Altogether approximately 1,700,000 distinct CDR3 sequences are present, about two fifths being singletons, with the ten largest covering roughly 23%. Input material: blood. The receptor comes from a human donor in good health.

The chain's CDR3 is CASSFKSVRWAGELFF. The DNA for the CDR3 is TGTGCCAGCAGCTTTAAAAGCGTTAGGTGGGCCGGGGAGCTGTTTTTT. The chain recombines TRBV7-2 with TRBJ2-2; no clear D gene. Per the germline V gene, CDR1 is SGHTA and CDR2 is FQGNSA. The germline V and J ends were trimmed by 3 bases and 6 bases, with 17 bases remaining between them. The CDR3 extends over 16 amino acids.